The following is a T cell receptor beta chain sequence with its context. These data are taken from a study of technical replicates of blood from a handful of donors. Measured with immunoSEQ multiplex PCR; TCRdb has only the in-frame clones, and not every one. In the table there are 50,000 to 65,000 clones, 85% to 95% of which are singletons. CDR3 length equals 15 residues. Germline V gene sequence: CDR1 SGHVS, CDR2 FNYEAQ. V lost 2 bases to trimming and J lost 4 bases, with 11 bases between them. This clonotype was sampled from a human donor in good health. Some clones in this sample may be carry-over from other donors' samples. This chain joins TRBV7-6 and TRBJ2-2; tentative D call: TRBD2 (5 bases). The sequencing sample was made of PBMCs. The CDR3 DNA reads TGTGCCAGCAGCTTATCCCCAGCGGCCACCGGGGAGCTGTTTTTT. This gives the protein CASSLSPAATGELFF.